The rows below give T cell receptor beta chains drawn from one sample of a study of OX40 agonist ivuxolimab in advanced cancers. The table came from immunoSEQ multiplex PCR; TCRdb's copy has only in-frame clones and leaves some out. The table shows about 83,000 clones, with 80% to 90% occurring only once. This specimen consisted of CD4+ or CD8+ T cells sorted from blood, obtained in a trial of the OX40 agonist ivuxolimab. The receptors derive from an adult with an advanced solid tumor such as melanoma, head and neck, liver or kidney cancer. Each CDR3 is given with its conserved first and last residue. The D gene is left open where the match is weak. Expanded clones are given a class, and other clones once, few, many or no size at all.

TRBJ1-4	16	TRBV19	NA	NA	CASSPPRQSANEKLFF	TGTGCCAGTAGTCCCCCGCGACAGAGCGCTAATGAAAAACTGTTTTTT
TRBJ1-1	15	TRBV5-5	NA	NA	CASSTVRVQATEAFF	TGTGCCAGCAGCACCGTCAGGGTTCAGGCCACTGAAGCTTTCTTT
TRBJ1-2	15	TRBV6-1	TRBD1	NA	CASSALQGGLGGYTF	TGTGCCAGCAGTGCCCTACAGGGGGGACTTGGGGGCTACACCTTC
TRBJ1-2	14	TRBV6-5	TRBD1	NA	CASTERTGARGYTF	TGTGCCAGCACCGAACGGACAGGGGCACGGGGCTACACCTTC
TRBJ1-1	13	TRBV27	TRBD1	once	CASSLDRVTEAFF	TGTGCCAGCAGTTTAGACAGGGTGACTGAAGCTTTCTTT
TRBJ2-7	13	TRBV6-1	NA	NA	CASRAGFSYEQYF	TGTGCCAGCAGGGCAGGGTTCTCCTACGAGCAGTACTTC
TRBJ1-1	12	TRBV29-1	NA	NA	CSVDRLNTEAFF	TGCAGCGTTGACAGGTTGAACACTGAAGCTTTCTTT
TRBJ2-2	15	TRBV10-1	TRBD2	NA	CASRPSGGAPGELFF	TGCGCCAGCCGACCTAGCGGGGGGGCCCCCGGGGAGCTGTTTTTT
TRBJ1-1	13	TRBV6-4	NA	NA	CASSAAVNTEAFF	TGTGCCAGCAGTGCGGCGGTGAACACTGAAGCTTTCTTT
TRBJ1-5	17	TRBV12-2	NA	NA	CASRPRKQSLINQPQHF	TGTGCAAGTCGGCCTCGCAAACAGAGCCTCATCAATCAGCCCCAGCATTTT
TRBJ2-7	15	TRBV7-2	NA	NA	CASSSRAGSSYEQYF	TGTGCCAGCAGCTCCAGAGCAGGTAGCTCCTACGAGCAGTACTTC
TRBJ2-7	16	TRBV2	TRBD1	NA	CASRFLLRQGINEQYF	TGTGCCAGCAGGTTCCTCCTCCGACAGGGGATCAACGAGCAGTACTTC
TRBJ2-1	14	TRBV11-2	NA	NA	CASSPRGAQVEQFF	TGTGCCAGCAGCCCTCGTGGGGCTCAGGTTGAGCAGTTCTTC
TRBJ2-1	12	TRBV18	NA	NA	CASSQTGPQQFF	TGTGCCAGCTCACAAACGGGACCCCAGCAGTTCTTC
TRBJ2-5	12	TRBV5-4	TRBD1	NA	CASSLTQGAQYF	TGTGCCAGCAGCTTGACCCAGGGGGCCCAGTACTTC
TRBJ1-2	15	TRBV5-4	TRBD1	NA	CASSRQGLGEYGYTF	TGTGCCAGCAGCCGACAGGGACTCGGAGAATATGGCTACACCTTC
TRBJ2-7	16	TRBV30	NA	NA	CAWSAPRAESSYEQYF	TGTGCCTGGAGTGCTCCTCGGGCGGAAAGCTCCTACGAGCAGTACTTC
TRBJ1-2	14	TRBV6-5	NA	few	CASSPGHLRSGYTF	TGTGCCAGCAGCCCGGGACATCTCAGGTCTGGCTACACCTTC
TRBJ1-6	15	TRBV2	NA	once	CASSDRGAGYRSLHF	TGTGCCAGCAGTGATCGGGGGGCAGGGTATAGATCCCTCCACTTT
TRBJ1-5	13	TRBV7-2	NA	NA	CASSPNRDQPQHF	TGTGCCAGCAGTCCTAACAGGGACCAGCCCCAGCATTTT
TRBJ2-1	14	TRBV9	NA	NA	CASSVVGGHNEQFF	TGTGCCAGCAGCGTCGTCGGGGGGCATAATGAGCAGTTCTTC
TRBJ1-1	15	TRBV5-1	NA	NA	CASSRRGGFQREAFF	TGCGCCAGCAGCCGTCGAGGCGGATTTCAGAGGGAAGCTTTCTTT
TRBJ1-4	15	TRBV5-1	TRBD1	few	CASSLDRGVEEKLFF	TGCGCCAGCAGCTTAGACAGGGGAGTGGAGGAAAAACTGTTTTTT
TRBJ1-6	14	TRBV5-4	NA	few	CASSRQVDDSPLHF	TGTGCCAGCAGCCGACAGGTCGACGATTCACCCCTCCACTTT
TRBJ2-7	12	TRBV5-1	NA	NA	CASGEGQSEQYF	TGCGCCAGCGGAGAAGGACAGAGCGAGCAGTACTTC
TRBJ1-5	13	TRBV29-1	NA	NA	CSARDTPDQPQHF	TGCAGCGCCCGGGACACCCCAGATCAGCCCCAGCATTTT
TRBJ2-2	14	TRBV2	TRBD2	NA	CASRIGGDTGELFF	TGTGCCAGTAGGATCGGGGGGGATACCGGGGAGCTGTTTTTT
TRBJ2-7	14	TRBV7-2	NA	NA	CASSFSGESYEQYF	TGTGCCAGCAGCTTTTCGGGGGAATCCTACGAGCAGTACTTC
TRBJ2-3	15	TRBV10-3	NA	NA	CAISRGGPRTDTQYF	TGTGCCATCAGTAGAGGAGGGCCTCGGACAGATACGCAGTATTTT
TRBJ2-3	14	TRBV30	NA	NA	CACAAGGGADTQYF	TGTGCCTGTGCGGCAGGGGGGGGCGCAGATACGCAGTATTTT
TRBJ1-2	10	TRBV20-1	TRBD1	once	CSVRGQGYTF	TGCAGTGTCAGGGGGCAGGGCTACACCTTC
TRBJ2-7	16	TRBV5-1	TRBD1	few	CASSLAPGQGDYEQYF	TGCGCCAGCAGCTTGGCGCCGGGACAGGGGGACTACGAGCAGTACTTC
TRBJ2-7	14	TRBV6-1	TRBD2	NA	CASSDGLAGDEQYF	TGTGCCAGCAGCGACGGACTAGCGGGGGACGAGCAGTACTTC
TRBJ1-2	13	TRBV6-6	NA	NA	CASSFDRNYGYTF	TGTGCCAGCAGCTTCGACAGGAACTATGGCTACACCTTC
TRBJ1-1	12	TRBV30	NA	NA	CAWIPGWSEAFF	TGTGCCTGGATCCCTGGGTGGTCTGAAGCTTTCTTT
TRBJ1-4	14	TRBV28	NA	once	CASWERGGGEKLFF	TGTGCCAGCTGGGAGAGGGGTGGGGGTGAAAAACTGTTTTTT
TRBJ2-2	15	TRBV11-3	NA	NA	CASSLAKGGTGELFF	TGTGCCAGCAGCTTAGCGAAAGGGGGAACCGGGGAGCTGTTTTTT
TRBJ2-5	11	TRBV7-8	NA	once	CASSLSETQYF	TGTGCCAGCAGCTTAAGCGAGACCCAGTACTTC
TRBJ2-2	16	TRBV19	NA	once	CASRESGASDTGELFF	TGTGCCAGTAGAGAATCAGGCGCTTCAGACACCGGGGAGCTGTTTTTT
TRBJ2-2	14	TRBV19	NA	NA	CASRVATNTGELFF	TGTGCCAGTAGAGTCGCGACTAACACCGGGGAGCTGTTTTTT
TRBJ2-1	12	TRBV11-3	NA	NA	CASSLDGQLQFF	TGTGCCAGCAGCTTAGATGGACAGTTACAGTTCTTC
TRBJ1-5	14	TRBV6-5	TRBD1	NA	CASSGQGKNQPQHF	TGTGCCAGCAGTGGACAGGGAAAGAATCAGCCCCAGCATTTT